This T cell receptor beta chain emerged from a study of T cells after yellow fever vaccination. UMIs were added to TCR cDNA along with a universal primer site when it was made by 5'RACE template switching. MiXCR, run by TCRdb on the 5' RACE reads, gives a single entry per CDR3 protein. The sample lists about 350,000 distinct CDR3 sequences; about 9.9% were seen once. The CDR3 totals 14 residues. Germline assignment: CDR1 SGHNT and CDR2 YYREEE (reference sequence). V lost 4 bases to trimming and J lost 1 base, with 11 bases between them. About this clonotype: Its cognate antigen is unknown.

Study-wide results and caveats: Only a small proportion of the clonotypes turned up in both the CD4 and the CD8 compartments, likely arising from convergent recombination.

The material was PBMCs, obtained on the day of the first yellow fever vaccination. This sequence was found in a man between 18 and 35 years old who received the YFV17D yellow fever vaccine. J is TRBJ1-1 and V is TRBV5-4; TRBD1 is a possible D gene (6 bases). Here the CDR3 DNA reads TGTGCCAGCAGCGTAGGACAGCCGAACACTGAAGCTTTCTTT. Translating it yields CASSVGQPNTEAFF.